Below, 22 T cell receptor beta chains from the same sample are listed, as sequenced in a study of breast tumors, draining lymph nodes, adjacent tissues. In TCRdb, the multiplex PCR reads were re-called with MiXCR into one record per CDR3 protein. The table has some 170,000 distinct CDR3 sequences, about 33% seen once. The lymph nodes were axillary draining lymph nodes from breast cancer patients. Sample: axillary lymph node tissue. All receptors derive from a female donor with breast cancer. Some clones in this sample may be carry-over from other donors' samples.

This clonotype was picked up one time. Mismatch with germline at one junction end may stem from a read error. V and J are TRBV7-8 and TRBJ1-4, with D possibly TRBD1 on 5 matching bases. The CDR3 length is 15 residues. Germline values: CDR1 SGHVS, CDR2 FQNEAQ. The CDR3 sequence is CTSSLNPQGGEKLFF. The CDR3 DNA is TGTACCAGCAGCCTTAACCCCCAGGGAGGCGAAAAACTATTTTTT.

This clonotype was counted many times. The rearrangement uses TRBV5-8 and TRBJ1-4, with 7 bases aligning to TRBD1. This CDR3 is built from 16 residues. With 3 bases clipped from V and 7 bases from J, the junction kept 12 bases outside the gene matches. Germline values: CDR1 SGHTS, CDR2 YDEGEE. The chain's CDR3 is CASSSSQNRGVEKLFF. Written as DNA, the CDR3 is TGTGCCAGCAGCTCTTCCCAAAACAGGGGAGTTGAAAAACTGTTTTTT.

The chain employs TRBV29-1 and TRBJ2-3; the D is unclear. V dropped 3 bases and J dropped 5 bases, with 12 bases sitting between them. Germline loops: CDR1 SQVTM, CDR2 ANQGSEA. This CDR3 comprises 13 residues. CDR3 region: CSVDFPYQDTQYF. DNA for the CDR3: TGCAGCGTTGACTTTCCGTACCAAGATACGCAGTATTTT.

This clonotype appeared many times. The chain joins TRBV9 to TRBJ2-1, with 9 nucleotides matching TRBD2. Germline CDR1 and CDR2: SGDLS and YYNGEE. Trimming removed 3 bases from V and 4 bases from J; junction bases left unmatched: 5. The length of the CDR3 is 15 residues. Here the CDR3 reads CASSAQAGGYNEQFF. CDR3 coding DNA: TGTGCCAGCAGCGCCCAAGCGGGAGGTTACAATGAGCAGTTCTTC.

This clonotype has ten or more counts. The rearrangement uses TRBV24-1 and TRBJ2-5; D unresolved. The germline V gene has CDR1 KGHDR and CDR2 SFDVKD. There are 11 residues in the CDR3. The V end lost 1 base, the J end lost 6 bases, and 2 bases lay between the germline ends. As DNA, the CDR3 is TGTGCCACCAGTGATTTCCAGACCCAGTACTTC. Its translation is CATSDFQTQYF.

This clonotype was seen repeatedly, ten times or more. V usage is TRBV11-2 and J usage is TRBJ1-4, with 9 bases matching TRBD1. V gave up 3 bases and J gave up 0 bases; unmatched junction bases: 8. The CDR3 length is 18 residues. Germline V gene lookup returns CDR1 SGHAT and CDR2 FQNNGV. CDR3 nucleotides: TGTGCCAGCAGCTTTACCGGACAGGGGTTTGCAACTAATGAAAAACTGTTTTTT. Its protein is CASSFTGQGFATNEKLFF.

This clonotype was seen many times. The rearrangement links TRBV20-1 to TRBJ2-6; D unclear. The length of the CDR3 is 14 residues. Trimming stripped 1 base from V and 2 bases from J, with 6 bases between. CDR1 is DFQATT and CDR2 is SNEGSKA in the germline V gene (reference sequence). The CDR3 here is CSARAGAGANVLTF. For the CDR3, the DNA is TGCAGTGCTAGAGCTGGGGCTGGGGCCAACGTCCTGACTTTC.

The table lists this clonotype with a count of one. The V and J genes are TRBV5-1 and TRBJ1-4, with D possibly matching TRBD1 (5 bases). Germline CDR1 and CDR2: SGHRS and YFSETQ. The CDR3 contains 13 residues. With 4 bases removed from V and 8 bases from J, the gap between germline ends came to 12 bases. CDR3 nucleotide sequence: TGCGCCAGCAGCGTGACAGAAGGGGAAAAACTGTTTTTT. It yields the protein CASSVTEGEKLFF.

The chain has TRBV20-1 and TRBJ1-5; D call uncertain. The V gene lost 6 bases and the J gene lost 11 bases, with 14 bases spanning the gap. Per the germline V gene, CDR1 is DFQATT and CDR2 is SNEGSKA (reference sequence). The CDR3 is 11 residues long. The CDR3 region is CSATLEETQHF. CDR3 DNA: TGCAGTGCCACCCTGGAGGAGACCCAGCATTTT.

This clonotype was seen many times. The V and J genes are TRBV20-1 and TRBJ1-1, with D tentatively TRBD1 (6 bases). V lost 5 bases, J lost 4 bases, and 8 bases lay in between. The germline V gene encodes CDR1 DFQATT and CDR2 SNEGSKA (reference sequence). This CDR3 has 11 amino acids. DNA for the CDR3: TGCAGTGCTGGAGGGGGCACTGAAGCTTTCTTT. Its protein is CSAGGGTEAFF.

This clonotype was observed many times. The chain employs TRBV5-6 and TRBJ2-3; no reliable D call. CDR1 SGHDT and CDR2 YYEEEE come from the germline V gene. Trimming pared 3 bases from V and 2 bases from J, leaving 7 bases between. There are 13 residues in the CDR3. The CDR3 bases are TGTGCCAGCAGCTCCGTATTCACAGATACGCAGTATTTT. This encodes CASSSVFTDTQYF.

This clonotype was seen ten or more times. V gene TRBV5-8 combines with J gene TRBJ1-5; D perhaps matches TRBD1 (5 bases). Trimming removed 3 bases from V and 7 bases from J, with 11 bases in between. The CDR3 runs to 13 residues. The germline V gene has CDR1 SGHTS and CDR2 YDEGEE. CDR3 region: CASSSGLQQPQHF. CDR3 bases: TGTGCCAGCAGCTCAGGGTTACAGCAGCCCCAGCATTTT.

This clonotype was found many times. This sequence joins TRBV5-1 and TRBJ1-2, with 11 bases matching TRBD1. CDR3 length: 16 amino acids. The V segment lost 0 bases and the J segment 4 bases; nucleotides outside the gene matches: 5. Germline loops: CDR1 SGHRS, CDR2 YFSETQ. The CDR3 bases are TGCGCCAGCAGCTTGGGCGGGACAGGGGGACTCTATGGCTACACCTTC. Translating gives CASSLGGTGGLYGYTF.

The V gene is TRBV6-6, the J gene TRBJ2-7; weak D call: TRBD1 (5 bases). V was trimmed by 7 bases and J by 2 bases, leaving 12 bases between them. Germline CDR1 MNHNY, CDR2 SVGAGI (reference sequence). CDR3 size: 13 residues. DNA of the CDR3: TGTGCCAGCACCCAGGCAGGGACCTACGAGCAGTACTTC. Translation: CASTQAGTYEQYF.

This clonotype showed up many times. This CDR3 reads CASSRDRGQEKLFF. The CDR3 DNA is TGTGCCAGCAGCAGGGACAGGGGGCAGGAAAAACTGTTTTTT. This sequence joins TRBV7-2 and TRBJ1-4; 12 bases fit TRBD1. In germline, CDR1 is SGHTA, CDR2 FQGNSA. V was pared by 5 bases and J by 8 bases, with 3 bases of the junction left unmatched. This CDR3 is 14 amino acids long.

This clonotype was found many times. One end of the junction does not line up with germline, which may come from a read error. The chain has TRBV13 and TRBJ2-1; tentatively, D is TRBD2 (5 bases). There are 15 residues in the CDR3. Germline V gene lookup returns CDR1 PRHDT and CDR2 FYEKMQ (reference sequence). The DNA for the CDR3 is TGTGCCAACAGCCATGGGTCGAACGGGGACAATGAGCAGTTCTTC. It encodes CANSHGSNGDNEQFF. The full variable domain, its missing parts supplied by reference TRBV13 and TRBJ2-1, is AAGVIQSPRHLIKEKRETATLKCYPIPRHDTVYWYQQGPGQDPQFLISFYEKMQSDKGSIPDRFSAQQFSDYHSELNMSSLELGDSALYFCANSHGSNGDNEQFFGPGTRLTVL.

This clonotype was counted ten times or more. The V gene is TRBV6-1, the J gene TRBJ1-5; 7 nucleotides line up with TRBD1. Germline loops: CDR1 MNHNS, CDR2 SASEGT. The CDR3 has 16 amino acids. J gave up 1 base and V 6 bases, and 9 bases lay outside the gene matches. The CDR3 region is CASRTLTGVSNQPQHF. For the CDR3, the DNA is TGTGCCAGCAGGACCCTAACAGGGGTAAGCAATCAGCCCCAGCATTTT.

This clonotype was counted ten times or more. The CDR3 coding sequence is TGCGCCAGCAGCTTGAAAATCCCGGGACTAGCGGTCTGGGGCTCCTACAATGAGCAGTTCTTC. This gives the protein CASSLKIPGLAVWGSYNEQFF. The J gene is TRBJ2-1, the V gene TRBV5-1; TRBD2 matches 11 bases. The CDR3 is 21 amino acids. Germline values: CDR1 SGHRS, CDR2 YFSETQ. The J segment lost 0 bases and the V segment lost 1 base, leaving 15 bases of the junction unmatched.

Concerning this clonotype: The junction departs from germline at one end; a sequencing error may be responsible. The V and J genes are TRBV5-1 and TRBJ2-3; D remains unclear. From germline, CDR1 is SGHRS and CDR2 YFSETQ. The CDR3 extends over 15 amino acids. The CDR3, as DNA: TGCGCCAGCGGCTTGCGCGAGGCCCACACAGATACGCAGTATTTT. Translated, it gives CASGLREAHTDTQYF.

This chain joins TRBV7-9 and TRBJ1-1; D is uncertain. V lost 7 bases, J lost 0 bases, and 9 bases lay in between. From germline, CDR1 is SEHNR and CDR2 FQNEAQ (reference sequence). The CDR3 extends over 13 amino acids. The CDR3 protein is CASTRKVNTEAFF. For the CDR3, the DNA is TGTGCCAGCACCCGCAAGGTGAACACTGAAGCTTTCTTT.

There are many counts of this clonotype. The chain employs TRBV20-1 and TRBJ2-7, with a weak D call TRBD2 (6 bases). The V gene lost 6 bases and the J gene lost 0 bases, with 12 bases spanning the gap. This CDR3 contains 13 residues. Germline CDR1 is DFQATT and CDR2 is SNEGSKA (reference sequence). DNA for the CDR3: TGCAGTGCCCTGATAGCGGACTCCTACGAGCAGTACTTC. This codes for CSALIADSYEQYF.

This clonotype came up many times. The rearrangement links TRBV6-2 or TRBV6-3 to TRBJ1-5; perhaps TRBD1 as D (5 bases). CDR3 length: 13 amino acids. Germline values: CDR1 MNHEY, CDR2 SVGEGT. The V end was cut by 6 bases, the J end by 7 bases, with 13 bases between. The CDR3 loop is CASRGEGAQPQHF. DNA for the CDR3: TGTGCCAGCAGAGGGGAGGGCGCCCAGCCCCAGCATTTT.